The 18 T cell receptor beta chains below all came from one sample that was sequenced in a study of blood T cells in healthy people across ages. It was with a sample-barcoded 5' primer and a J-beta primer mix that a second PCR of roughly 7 to 11 cycles was run. TCRdb analysed the 5' RACE reads with MiXCR anew, one entry per CDR3 protein. The sample holds 600,000 to 1,000,000 distinct CDR3 sequences, about three fifths seen once. The sequencing sample was made of blood. The source of these receptors is a man aged 25-40 years in good health.

The chain joins TRBV25-1 to TRBJ2-5; perhaps D is TRBD1 or TRBD2 (5 bases each). Per germline, CDR1 MGHDK and CDR2 SYGVNS. V was clipped by 3 bases and J by 4 bases, with 15 bases between them. This CDR3 spans 15 amino acids. CDR3 in DNA: TGTGCCAGCAGTGATTCGGGACGCCTTGGAGAGACCCAGTACTTC. Protein: CASSDSGRLGETQYF.

The chain uses TRBV7-2 and TRBJ2-2; TRBD1 matches 7 bases. The CDR3 contains 16 residues. Germline values: CDR1 SGHTA, CDR2 FQGNSA. V lost 3 bases and J lost 0; bases outside the gene matches: 4. In nucleotides, the CDR3 is TGTGCCAGCAGCTTGAGGGGACAGCCGAACACCGGGGAGCTGTTTTTT. Protein sequence: CASSLRGQPNTGELFF. Full variable domain (missing parts from reference TRBV7-2 and TRBJ2-2): GAGVSQSPSNKVTEKGKDVELRCDPISGHTALYWYRQSLGQGLEFLIYFQGNSAPDKSGLPSDRFSAERTGGSVSTLTIQRTQQEDSAVYLCASSLRGQPNTGELFFGEGSRLTVL.

The chain employs TRBV5-1 and TRBJ2-1; 9 bases fit TRBD2. This CDR3 contains 16 residues. Germline-derived CDR1 and CDR2 are SGHRS and YFSETQ. The V and J ends lost 7 bases and 3 bases, in that order; junction bases with no gene match: 11. CDR3 region: CASGVHLAGNYNEQFF. CDR3 DNA sequence: TGCGCCAGCGGCGTCCATCTAGCGGGAAACTACAATGAGCAGTTCTTC.

The rearrangement links TRBV29-1 to TRBJ2-1; 8 nucleotides align to TRBD1. Unmatched junction bases numbered 12, after V lost 8 bases and J lost 6 bases. The CDR3 has 14 residues. CDR1 SQVTM and CDR2 ANQGSEA come from the germline V gene. CDR3 protein: CSTKTGVAVNEQFF. The CDR3 bases are TGCAGCACCAAGACAGGGGTGGCGGTCAATGAGCAGTTCTTC.

This clonotype was seen more than once but under ten times. J is TRBJ2-7 and V is TRBV29-1; no reliable D call. Germline assignment: CDR1 SQVTM and CDR2 ANQGSEA. V dropped 5 bases and J dropped 0 bases, with 20 bases sitting between them. The CDR3 consists of 16 residues. The CDR3 loop is CSVIGLNNPSSYEQYF. The CDR3 DNA reads as TGCAGCGTTATTGGGTTGAACAATCCTAGCTCCTACGAGCAGTACTTC.

This chain connects TRBV7-9 to TRBJ2-1, with D tentatively TRBD2 (6 bases). V was trimmed by 4 bases and J by 8 bases, leaving 18 bases between them. The CDR3 runs to 15 residues. CDR1 SEHNR and CDR2 FQNEAQ come from the germline V gene (reference sequence). The CDR3 loop is CASSYGGTEVDEQFF. CDR3 sequence (DNA): TGTGCCAGCAGCTACGGCGGGACCGAGGTCGATGAGCAGTTCTTC. Supplemented by reference TRBV7-9 and TRBJ2-1, the full variable domain reads DTGVSQNPRHKITKRGQNVTFRCDPISEHNRLYWYRQTLGQGPEFLTYFQNEAQLEKSRLLSDRFSAERPKGSFSTLEIQRTEQGDSAMYLCASSYGGTEVDEQFFGPGTRLTVL.

The rearrangement links TRBV10-3 to TRBJ1-6; a possible D gene is TRBD1 (6 bases). CDR3 length equals 14 residues. The V gene's germline CDR1 is ENHRY and CDR2 SYGVKD. V lost 2 bases to trimming and J lost 8 bases, with 10 bases between them. The CDR3 sequence is CAISEQGKDSPLHF. CDR3 sequence (DNA): TGTGCCATCAGTGAGCAGGGGAAAGATTCACCCCTCCACTTT.

V is TRBV2 and J is TRBJ2-3; no reliable D call. CDR1 and CDR2 (germline): SNHLY, FYNNEI. V was trimmed by 5 bases and J by 4 bases, leaving 10 bases between them. The CDR3 spans 13 residues. Here the CDR3 reads CASSPEAADTQYF. The CDR3, as DNA: TGTGCCAGCAGTCCTGAGGCGGCAGATACGCAGTATTTT.

The rearrangement links TRBV6-5 to TRBJ1-5; no clear D gene. Germline CDR1 is MNHEY and CDR2 is SVGAGI. CDR3 length: 13 residues. V lost 3 bases and J 6 bases, leaving 9 bases between the germline ends. CDR3 nucleotides: TGTGCCAGCAGTTATTCCTCAATTCAGCCCCAGCATTTT. Protein sequence: CASSYSSIQPQHF.

As regards this clonotype: This may be a read error: a much more frequent sequence differs by one nucleotide. In DNA form, the CDR3 reads TGTGCCATCTTACGGGACTTCTTGGGGGAGCAGTACTTC. It encodes CAILRDFLGEQYF. This sequence joins TRBV6-2 or TRBV6-3 and TRBJ2-7; TRBD2 is a possible D gene (6 bases). CDR1 MNHEY and CDR2 SVGEGT come from the germline V gene. V gave up 10 bases and J gave up 7 bases, with 20 bases separating them. This CDR3 is 13 amino acids long.

V is TRBV15 and J is TRBJ1-2, with D tentatively TRBD1 (5 bases). The germline V gene encodes CDR1 LNHNV and CDR2 YYDKDF (reference sequence). Trimming cost V 5 bases and J 2 bases, with 6 bases left between them. The CDR3 sequence is 12 residues long. In nucleotides, the CDR3 is TGTGCCACCAGCGAGGGGAACTATGGCTACACCTTC. Translation: CATSEGNYGYTF.

This rearrangement joins TRBV10-3 to TRBJ1-3; D might be TRBD1 (5 bases). The CDR3 is 12 amino acids. V was shortened by 8 bases and J by 7 bases, with 12 bases between the two germline ends. CDR1 and CDR2 from the germline V gene are ENHRY and SYGVKD. CDR3 nucleotide sequence: TGTGCCATCGGGACCAGCGGGAACACCATATATTTT. It codes for CAIGTSGNTIYF.

This clonotype was observed once. The chain couples TRBV6-5 to TRBJ1-5; 8 nucleotides agree with TRBD1. Germline-derived CDR1 and CDR2 are MNHEY and SVGAGI. Germline trimming cut 6 bases from V and 1 base from J; bases unmatched to any gene: 17. The CDR3 extends over 19 amino acids. CDR3 sequence reads: CASRYIQGARGVSNQPQHF. For the CDR3, the DNA is TGTGCCAGCAGATACATCCAGGGGGCGCGGGGGGTAAGCAATCAGCCCCAGCATTTT.

The CDR3 DNA reads TGTGCCAGCAGTGACGGGACAGGGGCGCAGTATTTT. Residues: CASSDGTGAQYF. The genes are TRBV25-1 and TRBJ2-3, with 10 bases aligning to TRBD1. This CDR3 region has 12 residues. The V segment lost 3 bases and the J segment 10 bases; nucleotides outside the gene matches: 1. Germline loops: CDR1 MGHDK, CDR2 SYGVNS.

This clonotype was counted a few times. The chain couples TRBV4-1 to TRBJ2-1; D might be TRBD1 (5 bases). Germline CDR1 reads MGHRA; CDR2 reads YSYEKL. The V and J ends lost 0 bases and 12 bases respectively, with 12 bases between them. This CDR3 is built from 13 residues. The CDR3 is CASSQDGQWGQFF. The CDR3 region has the DNA TGCGCCAGCAGCCAAGATGGACAATGGGGGCAGTTCTTC.

This sequence joins TRBV10-3 and TRBJ2-4; no clear D. Germline assignment: CDR1 ENHRY and CDR2 SYGVKD. CDR3 length equals 15 residues. V was clipped by 3 bases and J by 3 bases, with 12 bases between them. The CDR3 bases are TGTGCCATCAGTGACAGGACCAAGAACAAAAACATTCAGTACTTC. Translation gives CAISDRTKNKNIQYF.

The J gene is TRBJ1-1, the V gene TRBV7-8; tentative D call: TRBD1 (6 bases). CDR1 is SGHVS, CDR2 FQNEAQ, per germline. Trimming stripped 1 base from V and 10 bases from J, with 13 bases between. CDR3 size: 13 residues. In DNA form, the CDR3 reads TGTGCCAGCAGCTTAGTGGTCAGGGGAGGAGCTTTCTTT. It is translated as CASSLVVRGGAFF.

The table lists this clonotype with a few counts. This chain links TRBV28 with TRBJ1-2; 12 nucleotides line up with TRBD1. The CDR3 totals 18 residues. The germline V gene has CDR1 MDHEN and CDR2 SYDVKM. J gave up 0 bases and V 5 bases, and 10 bases lay outside the gene matches. CDR3 amino acids: CASSATGTGGLANYGYTF. In nucleotides, the CDR3 is TGTGCCAGCAGTGCCACCGGGACAGGGGGCTTAGCTAACTATGGCTACACCTTC.